This T cell receptor (beta chain) was recovered during a study of cytomegalovirus exposure and HLA in healthy donors. Turning to the study itself: Earlier results showed roughly 120 million unique TCR beta sequences derived from roughly 190 million T cells. Regarding the study as a whole: Per a later analysis, HLA-associated TCR beta chains showed more clonal expansion than other, equally common TCR beta chains. Follow-up analysis later connected one missense variant in DCLRE1C with trimming of TCR beta V- and J-genes. The productive fraction for most TCR beta V segments was about 87% or about 30% in an earlier analysis.

With respect to this clone: Its target is not known.

This PCR relied on a set of 60 Vbeta primers and 13 Jbeta primers. Using immunoSEQ multiplex PCR, the repertoire was profiled, and TCRdb retains in-frame clones only, with some absent. The sample records some 83,000 clones, just under 75% being singletons. This receptor was taken from a man in his sixties in good health and CMV-seronegative. The sample comprised PBMCs.

The CDR3 coding sequence is TGCGCCAGCAGCTTGGCCGGCGGGGTGGGGAATTCACCCCTCCACTTT. As protein: CASSLAGGVGNSPLHF. The chain employs TRBV5-1 and TRBJ1-6; D remains ambiguous. The germline CDR1 and CDR2 sequences are SGHRS and YFSETQ. The CDR3 sequence is 16 residues long. V gave up 0 bases and J gave up 7 bases, with 14 bases separating them.